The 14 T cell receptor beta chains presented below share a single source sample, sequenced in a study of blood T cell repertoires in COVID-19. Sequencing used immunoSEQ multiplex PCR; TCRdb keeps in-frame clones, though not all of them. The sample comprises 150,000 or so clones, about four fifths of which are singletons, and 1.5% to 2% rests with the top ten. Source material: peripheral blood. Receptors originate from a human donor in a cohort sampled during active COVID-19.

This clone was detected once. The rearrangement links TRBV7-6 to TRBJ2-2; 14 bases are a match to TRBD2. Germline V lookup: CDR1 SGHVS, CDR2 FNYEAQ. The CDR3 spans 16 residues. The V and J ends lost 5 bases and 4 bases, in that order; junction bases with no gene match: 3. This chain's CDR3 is CASSPGTSGSTGELFF. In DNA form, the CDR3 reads TGTGCCAGCAGCCCCGGGACTAGCGGGAGCACCGGGGAGCTGTTTTTT.

Here the CDR3 reads CASSYPTEQFF. The CDR3 bases are TGTGCCAGCAGTTACCCTACTGAGCAGTTCTTC. This chain links TRBV6-2 or TRBV6-3 with TRBJ2-1; no definite D call. V lost 2 bases, J lost 9 bases, and 5 bases lay in between. Germline V lookup: CDR1 MNHEY, CDR2 SVGEGT. The CDR3 extends over 11 amino acids.

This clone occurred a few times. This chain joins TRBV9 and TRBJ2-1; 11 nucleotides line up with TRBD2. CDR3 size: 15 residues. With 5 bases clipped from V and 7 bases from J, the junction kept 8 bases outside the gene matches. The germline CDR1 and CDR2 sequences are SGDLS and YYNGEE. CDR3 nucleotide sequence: TGTGCCAGCAGTACGGCTAGCGGGAGGTCGAATGAGCAGTTCTTC. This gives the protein CASSTASGRSNEQFF.

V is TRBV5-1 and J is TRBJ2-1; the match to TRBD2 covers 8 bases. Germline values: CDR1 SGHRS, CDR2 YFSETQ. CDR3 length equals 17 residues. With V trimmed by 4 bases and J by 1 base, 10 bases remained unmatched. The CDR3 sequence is CASSTGGLPRSYNEQFF. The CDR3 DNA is TGCGCCAGCAGCACGGGAGGGCTTCCTCGATCCTACAATGAGCAGTTCTTC.

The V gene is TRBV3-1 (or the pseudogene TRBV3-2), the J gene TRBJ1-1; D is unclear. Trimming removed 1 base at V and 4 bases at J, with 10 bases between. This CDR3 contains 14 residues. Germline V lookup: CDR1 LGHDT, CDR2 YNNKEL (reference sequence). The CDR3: CASSQVAAVTEAFF. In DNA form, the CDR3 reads TGTGCCAGCAGCCAAGTTGCGGCAGTCACTGAAGCTTTCTTT.

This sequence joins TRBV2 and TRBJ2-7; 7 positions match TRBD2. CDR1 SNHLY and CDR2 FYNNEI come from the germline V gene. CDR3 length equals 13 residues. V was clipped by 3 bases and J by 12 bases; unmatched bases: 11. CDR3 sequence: CASSERRAGEGYF. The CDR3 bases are TGTGCCAGCAGTGAGAGGAGGGCGGGAGAGGGGTACTTC.

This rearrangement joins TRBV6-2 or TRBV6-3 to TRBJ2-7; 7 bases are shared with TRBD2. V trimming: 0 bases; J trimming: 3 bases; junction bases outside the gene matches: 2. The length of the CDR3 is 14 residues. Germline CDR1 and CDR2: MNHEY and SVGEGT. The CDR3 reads CASSYSGTNYEQYF. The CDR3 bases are TGTGCCAGCAGTTACTCCGGGACTAACTACGAGCAGTACTTC.

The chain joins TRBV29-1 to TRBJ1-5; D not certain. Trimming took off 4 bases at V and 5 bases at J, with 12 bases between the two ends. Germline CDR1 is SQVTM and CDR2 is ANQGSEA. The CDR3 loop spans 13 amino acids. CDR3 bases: TGCAGCGTTGGGAATGGGCCGGATCAGCCCCAGCATTTT. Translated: CSVGNGPDQPQHF.

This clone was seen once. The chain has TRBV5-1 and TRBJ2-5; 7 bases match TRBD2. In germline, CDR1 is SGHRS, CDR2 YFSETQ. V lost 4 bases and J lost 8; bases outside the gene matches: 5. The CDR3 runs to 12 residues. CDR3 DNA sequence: TGCGCCAGCAGCCTACCTAGCGGTACCCAGTACTTC. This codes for CASSLPSGTQYF.

CDR3 protein: CASSPRWNTGELFF. Here the CDR3 DNA reads TGTGCCAGCAGCCCGCGTTGGAACACCGGGGAGCTGTTTTTT. V and J are TRBV9 and TRBJ2-2; no clear D. Germline V gene lookup returns CDR1 SGDLS and CDR2 YYNGEE. With 4 bases removed from V and 1 base from J, the gap between germline ends came to 8 bases. There are 14 residues in the CDR3. The full variable domain, completed using reference TRBV9 and TRBJ2-2, is DSGVTQTPKHLITATGQRVTLRCSPRSGDLSVYWYQQSLDQGLQFLIQYYNGEERAKGNILERFSAQQFPDLHSELNLSSLELGDSALYFCASSPRWNTGELFFGEGSRLTVL.

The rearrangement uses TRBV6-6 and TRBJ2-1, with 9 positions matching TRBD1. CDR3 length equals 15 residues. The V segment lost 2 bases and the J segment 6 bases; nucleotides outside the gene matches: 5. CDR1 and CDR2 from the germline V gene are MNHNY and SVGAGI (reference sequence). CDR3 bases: TGTGCCAGCAGTTACGGGGGACAGGGAGGCAATGAGCAGTTCTTC. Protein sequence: CASSYGGQGGNEQFF.

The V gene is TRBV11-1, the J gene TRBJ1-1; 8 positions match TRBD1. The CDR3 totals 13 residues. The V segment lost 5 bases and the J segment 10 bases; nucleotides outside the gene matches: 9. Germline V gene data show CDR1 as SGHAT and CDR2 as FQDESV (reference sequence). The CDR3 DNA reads TGTGCCAGCAGCCCCCGGACAGGGTTGACAGCTTTCTTT. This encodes CASSPRTGLTAFF.

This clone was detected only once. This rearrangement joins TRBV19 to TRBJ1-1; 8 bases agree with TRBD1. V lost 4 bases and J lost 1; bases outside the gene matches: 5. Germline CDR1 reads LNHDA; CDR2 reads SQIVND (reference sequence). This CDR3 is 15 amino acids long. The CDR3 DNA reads TGTGCCAGTAGTAGGGACAGGAGATCGAACACTGAAGCTTTCTTT. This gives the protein CASSRDRRSNTEAFF.

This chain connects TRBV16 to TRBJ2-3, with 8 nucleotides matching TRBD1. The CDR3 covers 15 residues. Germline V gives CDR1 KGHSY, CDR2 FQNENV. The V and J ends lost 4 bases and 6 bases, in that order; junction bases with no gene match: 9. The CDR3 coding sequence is TGTGCCAGCAGCCTTAGGACAGGGAAGGAGGATACGCAGTATTTT. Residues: CASSLRTGKEDTQYF.